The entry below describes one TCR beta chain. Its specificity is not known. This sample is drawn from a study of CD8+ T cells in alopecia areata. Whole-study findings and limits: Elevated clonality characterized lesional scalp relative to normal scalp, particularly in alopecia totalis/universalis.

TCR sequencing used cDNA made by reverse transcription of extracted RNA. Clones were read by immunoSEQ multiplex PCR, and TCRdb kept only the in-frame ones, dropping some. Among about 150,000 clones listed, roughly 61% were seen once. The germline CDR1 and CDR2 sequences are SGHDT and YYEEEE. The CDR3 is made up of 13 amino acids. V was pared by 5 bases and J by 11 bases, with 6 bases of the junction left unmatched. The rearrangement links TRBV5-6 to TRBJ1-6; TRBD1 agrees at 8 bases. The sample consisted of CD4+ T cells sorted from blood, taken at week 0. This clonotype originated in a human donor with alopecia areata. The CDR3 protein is CASSRTGLAPLHF. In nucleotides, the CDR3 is TGTGCCAGCAGTAGGACAGGGTTGGCACCCCTCCACTTT.